Below are 27 T cell receptor beta chains sequenced from a single sample in a study of control samples from healthy donors and cancer patients. The table came from immunoSEQ multiplex PCR; TCRdb's copy has only in-frame clones and leaves some out. The sample lists over 150,000 clones, around 96% occurring once. The source material was blood. The receptors originated from a woman in her 30s in good health.

The chain couples TRBV4-1 to TRBJ2-7; D unclear. This CDR3 is built from 14 residues. Between the trimmed V and J ends, which lost 2 bases and 5 bases, there was a span of 13 bases. The germline V gene has CDR1 MGHRA and CDR2 YSYEKL. CDR3 loop: CASSQYPTADEQYF. The CDR3 DNA reads as TGCGCCAGCAGCCAATACCCAACGGCCGACGAGCAGTACTTC.

V and J are TRBV4-1 and TRBJ2-2; D might be TRBD2 (6 bases). The CDR3 is made up of 18 amino acids. Deletions cut 4 bases from V and 2 bases from J, with 20 bases between. In germline, CDR1 is MGHRA, CDR2 YSYEKL. The DNA of the CDR3 is TGCGCCAGCAGCCTAGGACGGCTAGCGCAACATAACACCGGGGAGCTGTTTTTT. The encoded protein is CASSLGRLAQHNTGELFF.

This chain uses TRBV19 with TRBJ2-3; a weak D match, TRBD1 (6 bases). Trimming took off 7 bases at V and 2 bases at J, with 13 bases between the two ends. Germline lookup yields CDR1 LNHDA and CDR2 SQIVND (reference sequence). This CDR3 has 14 amino acids. DNA of the CDR3: TGTGCCAGTACTCCCGGGGACACCACAGATACGCAGTATTTT. Translated, it gives CASTPGDTTDTQYF.

This chain connects TRBV7-9 to TRBJ2-1, with D perhaps assigned TRBD1 or TRBD2 (5 bases each). The CDR3 length is 18 residues. CDR1 is SEHNR, CDR2 FQNEAQ, per germline (reference sequence). Trimming cost V 2 bases and J 1 base, with 18 bases left between them. CDR3 nucleotide sequence: TGTGCCAGCAGCTTATATCCCGTAGGGGAGAATTCCTACAATGAGCAGTTCTTC. Translating gives CASSLYPVGENSYNEQFF.

V is TRBV5-5 and J is TRBJ1-5; D unresolved. The germline V gene has CDR1 SGHKS and CDR2 YYEKEE (reference sequence). The CDR3 contains 14 residues. Trimming took 0 bases from V and 2 from J, leaving 6 bases between them. The CDR3 reads CASSLVTGNQPQHF. In DNA, the CDR3 is TGTGCCAGCAGCTTGGTAACGGGCAATCAGCCCCAGCATTTT.

The chain carries TRBV30 and TRBJ1-6; possible D gene TRBD1, 5 bases. The CDR3 loop spans 15 amino acids. From germline, CDR1 is GTSNPN and CDR2 SVGIG (reference sequence). Trimming left V 0 bases short and J 13 bases short, with 19 bases between. Here the CDR3 reads CAWSVRVGTQSPLHF. As DNA, the CDR3 is TGTGCCTGGAGTGTACGGGTGGGGACCCAATCTCCCCTCCACTTT.

The chain recombines TRBV28 with TRBJ1-1; 11 bases line up with TRBD1. Germline-derived CDR1 and CDR2 are MDHEN and SYDVKM. V was clipped by 8 bases and J by 4 bases; unmatched bases: 6. CDR3 length: 14 amino acids. This chain's CDR3 is CASRDRGFVTEAFF. The CDR3 DNA follows: TGTGCCAGCCGGGACAGGGGGTTTGTCACTGAAGCTTTCTTT.

This clone was recorded once. J is TRBJ1-2 and V is TRBV6-2 or TRBV6-3; the D gene is possibly TRBD1 (6 bases). The CDR3 extends over 18 amino acids. Germline CDR1 is MNHEY and CDR2 is SVGEGT. Trimming removed 5 bases at V and 0 bases at J, with 22 bases between. The CDR3 reads CASSTIGGYWTTNYGYTF. CDR3 nucleotide sequence: TGTGCCAGCAGTACGATAGGGGGGTACTGGACTACTAACTATGGCTACACCTTC.

The chain combines TRBV2 with TRBJ2-6, with 16 nucleotides matching TRBD2. J was trimmed by 2 bases and V by 11 bases; bases with no gene match: 6. Germline V gives CDR1 SNHLY, CDR2 FYNNEI. The CDR3 covers 17 residues. CDR3 sequence: CAGLGTSGRAGANVLTF. CDR3 DNA: TGTGCCGGATTAGGGACTAGCGGGAGGGCTGGGGCCAACGTCCTGACTTTC.

The CDR3 loop reads CASSLGTVYNEQFF. The CDR3 DNA reads as TGCGCCAGCAGCTTGGGGACAGTCTACAATGAGCAGTTCTTC. This chain connects TRBV5-1 to TRBJ2-1; D might be TRBD1 (6 bases). Germline V gives CDR1 SGHRS, CDR2 YFSETQ. This CDR3 spans 14 amino acids. Trimming stripped 0 bases from V and 3 bases from J, with 7 bases between.

The chain has TRBV6-5 and TRBJ2-2; D is unclear. Germline CDR1 is MNHEY and CDR2 is SVGAGI. The CDR3 is 12 amino acids. The V end was cut by 4 bases, the J end by 6 bases, with 6 bases between. CDR3 sequence: CASSLGAGELFF. CDR3 coding DNA: TGTGCCAGCAGTTTGGGCGCCGGGGAGCTGTTTTTT.

This sequence joins TRBV27 and TRBJ1-1; D might be TRBD1 (5 bases). V was cut by 6 bases and J by 3 bases, with 11 bases left in between. Per germline, CDR1 MNHEY and CDR2 SMNVEV (reference sequence). The CDR3 sequence is 13 residues long. CDR3 sequence (DNA): TGTGCCAGCAGCCAGGGAGGCCACACTGAAGCTTTCTTT. Translation gives CASSQGGHTEAFF.

The CDR3 region is CASSQVEGYEQYF. In nucleotides, the CDR3 is TGTGCCAGCAGCCAAGTAGAGGGCTACGAGCAGTACTTC. The rearrangement links TRBV3-1 (or the pseudogene TRBV3-2) to TRBJ2-7, with TRBD2 as a possible D gene (5 bases). The CDR3 runs 13 residues. The ends were cut back, 1 base at V and 3 bases at J, with 7 bases in the middle. Germline CDR1 is LGHDT and CDR2 is YNNKEL (reference sequence).

The rearrangement uses TRBV3-1 (or the pseudogene TRBV3-2) and TRBJ2-7, with TRBD2 identical over 7 bases. CDR3 length: 15 amino acids. Germline CDR1 LGHDT, CDR2 YNNKEL (reference sequence). J lost 2 bases, V lost 1 base, and 5 bases had no gene match. The CDR3 nucleotides are TGTGCCAGCAGCCAAGCAGGGAGGGTCGCCTACGAGCAGTACTTC. Its translation: CASSQAGRVAYEQYF.

CDR3 sequence (DNA): TGTGCCAGCAGCTTAGGTTTAGGGAGCTCCTACGAGCAGTACTTC. Translation gives CASSLGLGSSYEQYF. The rearrangement links TRBV11-2 to TRBJ2-7; D is possibly TRBD2 (5 bases). The V and J ends lost 1 base and 0 bases respectively, with 10 bases between them. This CDR3 has 15 amino acids. Per the germline V gene, CDR1 is SGHAT and CDR2 is FQNNGV.

The gene calls are TRBV11-3 and TRBJ2-2, with D perhaps being TRBD1 or TRBD2 (6 bases each). Germline V gene lookup returns CDR1 SGHNT and CDR2 YENEEA. V shed 5 bases and J shed 15 bases, with 16 bases lying between them. The CDR3 sequence is 12 residues long. The CDR3 protein is CASSLGGRGVFF. DNA of the CDR3: TGTGCCAGCAGCCTCGGGGGCCGCGGGGTGTTTTTT.

The rearrangement uses TRBV28 and TRBJ2-7; D may be TRBD1 or TRBD2 (5 bases each). Trimming removed 4 bases at V and 7 bases at J, with 8 bases between. Germline V CDR1 and CDR2: MDHEN, SYDVKM. The CDR3 runs 11 residues. The CDR3 nucleotides are TGTGCCAGCAGTTCGAGGGGAGAGCAGTACTTC. Protein sequence: CASSSRGEQYF.

This chain connects TRBV18 to TRBJ1-1; D is possibly TRBD1 (5 bases). The V gene's germline CDR1 is KGHSH and CDR2 LQKENI. The ends were cut back, 3 bases at V and 0 bases at J, with 8 bases in the middle. This CDR3 comprises 14 residues. CDR3 coding DNA: TGTGCCAGCTCACCTAGACAGATGAACACTGAAGCTTTCTTT. Translating it yields CASSPRQMNTEAFF.

V gene TRBV7-6 combines with J gene TRBJ2-1, with TRBD2 matching over 13 bases. Germline V gives CDR1 SGHVS, CDR2 FNYEAQ. The trim removed 4 bases at V and 8 bases at J, leaving 2 bases unmatched. The CDR3 loop spans 14 amino acids. The CDR3 spells CASSSGLAGDEQFF. In DNA, the CDR3 is TGTGCCAGCAGCTCCGGACTAGCGGGAGATGAGCAGTTCTTC.

The J gene is TRBJ1-1, the V gene TRBV5-1; no clear D. Looked up from germline, CDR1 is SGHRS and CDR2 is YFSETQ. Trimming took 0 bases from V and 5 from J, leaving 17 bases between them. The CDR3 runs 16 residues. The CDR3 sequence is CASSLGGSARWTEAFF. CDR3 nucleotide sequence: TGCGCCAGCAGCTTGGGAGGCAGCGCCAGATGGACTGAAGCTTTCTTT.

The chain carries TRBV6-2 or TRBV6-3 and TRBJ1-2; TRBD1 is a possible D gene (6 bases). Germline CDR1 is MNHEY and CDR2 is SVGEGT. Trimming pared 4 bases from V and 4 bases from J, leaving 10 bases between. The CDR3 spans 13 residues. CDR3 nucleotides: TGTGCCAGCAGTTTGGGGACACCCTATGGCTACACCTTC. Protein product: CASSLGTPYGYTF.

The chain joins TRBV13 to TRBJ2-7; 8 nucleotides match TRBD1. Germline assignment: CDR1 PRHDT and CDR2 FYEKMQ (reference sequence). This CDR3 contains 13 residues. J lost 6 bases, V lost 5 bases, and 6 bases had no gene match. CDR3 coding DNA: TGTGCCAGCAGCCCCAACGGACAGGGCGAGCAGTACTTC. Translating it yields CASSPNGQGEQYF. Drawing the rest from reference TRBV13 and TRBJ2-7, the complete variable domain is AAGVIQSPRHLIKEKRETATLKCYPIPRHDTVYWYQQGPGQDPQFLISFYEKMQSDKGSIPDRFSAQQFSDYHSELNMSSLELGDSALYFCASSPNGQGEQYFGPGTRLTVT.

CDR3 nucleotide sequence: TGTGCCAGCAGCCCGGGACTTGACTCCTACGAGCAGTACTTC. It encodes CASSPGLDSYEQYF. This rearrangement joins TRBV5-5 to TRBJ2-7; maybe TRBD2 (6 bases). Trimming cost V 4 bases and J 0 bases, with 11 bases left between them. The germline V gene encodes CDR1 SGHKS and CDR2 YYEKEE (reference sequence). The CDR3 sequence is 14 residues long.

The chain employs TRBV5-1 and TRBJ1-1; D is unclear. Trimming removed 0 bases at V and 0 bases at J, with 6 bases between. The CDR3 loop spans 14 amino acids. The germline CDR1 and CDR2 sequences are SGHRS and YFSETQ. The CDR3 loop is CASSLDGVNTEAFF. Written as DNA, the CDR3 is TGCGCCAGCAGCTTGGATGGGGTGAACACTGAAGCTTTCTTT.

This clone was observed a single time. V usage is TRBV30 and J usage is TRBJ2-1; D call uncertain. Trimming pared 3 bases from V and 7 bases from J, leaving 13 bases between. The CDR3 contains 13 residues. CDR1 and CDR2 from the germline V gene are GTSNPN and SVGIG (reference sequence). CDR3 loop: CAWSDFPGNEQFF. Written as DNA, the CDR3 is TGTGCCTGGAGCGACTTCCCCGGAAATGAGCAGTTCTTC. The whole variable domain, filled in from reference TRBV30 and TRBJ2-1, reads SQTIHQWPATLVQPVGSPLSLECTVEGTSNPNLYWYRQAAGRGLQLLFYSVGIGQISSEVPQNLSASRPQDRQFILSSKKLLLSDSGFYLCAWSDFPGNEQFFGPGTRLTVL.

J is TRBJ2-2 and V is TRBV6-5; TRBD1 matches 9 bases. CDR3 length equals 13 residues. Germline V gene lookup returns CDR1 MNHEY and CDR2 SVGAGI. V shed 5 bases and J 7 bases; nucleotides not matched to a gene: 2. The CDR3 loop reads CASSTGGVGELFF. The CDR3 coding sequence is TGTGCCAGCAGTACAGGGGGCGTCGGGGAGCTGTTTTTT.

This clone came up once. V gene TRBV14 combines with J gene TRBJ2-1, with D possibly TRBD2 on 5 matching bases. The germline CDR1 and CDR2 sequences are SGHDN and FVKESK. Trimming cost V 0 bases and J 1 base, with 16 bases left between them. The CDR3 is made up of 18 amino acids. The CDR3 spells CASSQDPGMGGSYNEQFF. The DNA of the CDR3 is TGTGCCAGCAGCCAAGATCCGGGGATGGGCGGATCCTACAATGAGCAGTTCTTC.